This TCR beta chain appears in the sequencing data of a study of blood T cell repertoires in COVID-19. Looking at the study overall: Samples taken during acute and convalescent COVID-19 were collected in the United States, Italy and Spain. PBMCs, B-cell-depleted T cells, or T cells were the source of the cDNA or gDNA that made up the material.

In the original workflow: Reference gene primer amplification gave nucleated cell count estimates. The assay was immunoSEQ multiplex PCR, and TCRdb's table has in-frame clones only and misses some. The V and J calls and clone size are taken from that table; D and trimming were inferred from the DNA. The table lists 80,000 or so clones, around three quarters of them singletons. The V gene end was trimmed by 7 bases and the J gene end by 5 bases; junction bases not matched to a gene: 6. CDR3 length: 13 residues. Germline assignment: CDR1 SGHNT and CDR2 YYREEE (reference sequence). The receptor comes from a woman between 65 and 79 years old with acute or convalescent COVID-19. The gene calls are TRBV5-4 and TRBJ2-5; TRBD1 matches at 9 bases. Sequencing was done on a sample of peripheral blood. The CDR3 protein is CASGTGGGETQYF. As DNA, the CDR3 is TGTGCCAGCGGAACAGGGGGCGGGGAGACCCAGTACTTC.